This TCR beta chain was sequenced in a study of cytomegalovirus exposure and HLA in healthy donors. Overall study: According to later analysis, the same platform produced the 120 or so validation and some 680 first-cohort repertoires. Study outcomes and limitations: In vitro work confirmed that a few CMV-associated chains recognize CMV antigens. TCR beta chains numbering under 200 were designated cytomegalovirus-associated.

The donors were part of the roughly 120-subject validation cohort, which stood apart from the 666-subject first cohort. For this clone: Its specificity is unknown.

The V gene's germline CDR1 is SGDLS and CDR2 YYNGEE. This CDR3 comprises 14 residues. V was trimmed by 3 bases and J by 5 bases, leaving 13 bases between them. The data were produced by immunoSEQ multiplex PCR, yet TCRdb's version contains in-frame clones alone and is incomplete. This sample has tens of thousands of clones, with 80% to 95% found just once. The chain employs TRBV9 and TRBJ2-3; a possible D gene is TRBD2 (6 bases). This clonotype was sampled from a man aged 18 to 29 in good health and CMV-seropositive. Input material: PBMCs. In DNA form, the CDR3 reads TGTGCCAGCAGCGCGGGGGAGTTGCGAGATACGCAGTATTTT. Its protein product is CASSAGELRDTQYF.